This T cell receptor beta chain was sequenced in a study of shared T cell receptors in the human thymus. This CDR3 contains 15 residues. The V end lost 4 bases, the J end lost 8 bases, and 21 bases lay between the germline ends. Looked up from germline, CDR1 is SGHRS and CDR2 is YFSETQ. Some clones are missing from TCRdb's copy, which holds only in-frame ones; the method was immunoSEQ multiplex PCR. The data show over 650,000 clones, with more than 75% seen just once and more than 0.009% held by the top ten. The same data also contributed to another study, on human thymus T cells. From that paper: Thymic samples were excised during corrective heart operations.

This clonotype was obtained from a boy under two years old with a congenital heart defect. Specimen: thymocytes. The rearrangement uses TRBV5-1 and TRBJ1-1, with D possibly being TRBD1 (6 bases). The CDR3 region is CASSVNTGPTSEAFF. CDR3 DNA sequence: TGCGCCAGCAGCGTCAATACAGGGCCCACTTCCGAAGCTTTCTTT. Full variable domain (remainder filled in from reference TRBV5-1 and TRBJ1-1): KAGVTQTPRYLIKTRGQQVTLSCSPISGHRSVSWYQQTPGQGLQFLFEYFSETQRNKGNFPGRFSGRQFSNSRSEMNVSTLELGDSALYLCASSVNTGPTSEAFFGQGTRLTVV.